This T cell receptor (beta chain) appears in the sequencing data of a study of Ad26.COV2.S vaccination and SARS-CoV-2 variants. Overall study findings and caveats: The TCR-based breadth and depth measures might underestimate overall T cell responses. Vaccine and placebo groups showed comparable non-spike TCR breadth. Reported findings describe substantial breadth in spike-specific CD8+ and CD4+ T cell responses following vaccination.

Repertoires were generated with immunoSEQ multiplex PCR, while TCRdb's copy carries only in-frame clones and drops some. The table includes roughly 420,000 clones, approximately 90% detected once. Concerning this clone itself: Its antigen is still unknown.

Treatment reported: approximately 18 received Ad26.COV2.S at low or high dose, single or two shots; about 5 received placebo; per-sample allocation not given. Each sample was drawn 63 days after the first injection (of vaccine or placebo). An adult aged 18-55 years in Boston served as the donor. The starting material was peripheral blood, obtained in a trial of Ad26.COV2.S vaccine versus placebo. The sequence was collected from a person between 18 and 60 years old who received the Ad26.COV2.S COVID-19 vaccine or a placebo.

CDR3 residues: CASSLEGFRDQPQHF. The DNA for the CDR3 is TGCGCCAGCAGCTTGGAGGGGTTCCGTGATCAGCCCCAGCATTTT. This rearrangement joins TRBV5-1 to TRBJ1-5; perhaps TRBD1 as D (5 bases). The CDR3 extends over 15 amino acids. Germline V gives CDR1 SGHRS, CDR2 YFSETQ. V was cut by 0 bases and J by 5 bases, with 12 bases left in between.